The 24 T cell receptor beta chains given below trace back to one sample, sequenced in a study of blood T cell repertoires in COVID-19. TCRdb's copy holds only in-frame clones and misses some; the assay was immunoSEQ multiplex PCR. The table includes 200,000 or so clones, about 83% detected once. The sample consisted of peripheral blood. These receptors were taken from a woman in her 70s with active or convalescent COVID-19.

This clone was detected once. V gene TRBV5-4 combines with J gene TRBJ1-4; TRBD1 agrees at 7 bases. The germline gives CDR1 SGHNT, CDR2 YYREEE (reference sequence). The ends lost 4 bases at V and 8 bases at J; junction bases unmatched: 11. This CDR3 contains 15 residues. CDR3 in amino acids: CASSPYRGSEEKLFF. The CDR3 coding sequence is TGTGCCAGCAGCCCGTACAGGGGATCGGAGGAAAAACTGTTTTTT. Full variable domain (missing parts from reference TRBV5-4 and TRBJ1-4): ETGVTQSPTHLIKTRGQQVTLRCSSQSGHNTVSWYQQALGQGPQFIFQYYREEENGRGNFPPRFSGLQFPNYSSELNVNALELDDSALYLCASSPYRGSEEKLFFGSGTQLSVL.

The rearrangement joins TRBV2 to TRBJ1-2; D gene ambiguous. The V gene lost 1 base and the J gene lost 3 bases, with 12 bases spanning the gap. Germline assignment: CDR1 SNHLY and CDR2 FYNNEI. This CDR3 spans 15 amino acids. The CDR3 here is CASSEELGTDYGYTF. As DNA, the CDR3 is TGTGCCAGCAGTGAAGAGTTGGGCACCGACTATGGCTACACCTTC. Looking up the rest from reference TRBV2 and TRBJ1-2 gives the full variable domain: EPEVTQTPSHQVTQMGQEVILRCVPISNHLYFYWYRQILGQKVEFLVSFYNNEISEKSEIFDDQFSVERPDGSNFTLKIRSTKLEDSAMYFCASSEELGTDYGYTFGSGTRLTVV.

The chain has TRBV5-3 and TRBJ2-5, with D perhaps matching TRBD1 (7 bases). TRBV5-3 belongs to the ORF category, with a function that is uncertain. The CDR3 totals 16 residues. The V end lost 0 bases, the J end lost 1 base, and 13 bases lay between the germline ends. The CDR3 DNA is TGTGCCAGAAGCTTGGTGACAGGGAGGATCCAAGAGACCCAGTACTTC. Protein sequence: CARSLVTGRIQETQYF.

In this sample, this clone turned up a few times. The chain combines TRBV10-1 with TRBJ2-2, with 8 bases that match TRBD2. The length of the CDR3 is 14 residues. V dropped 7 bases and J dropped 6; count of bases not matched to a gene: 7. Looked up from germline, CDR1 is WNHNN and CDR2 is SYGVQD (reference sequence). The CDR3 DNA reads TGCGCCAGCACCGAGCCGGGAGGGGCCGGGGAGCTGTTTTTT. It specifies CASTEPGGAGELFF.

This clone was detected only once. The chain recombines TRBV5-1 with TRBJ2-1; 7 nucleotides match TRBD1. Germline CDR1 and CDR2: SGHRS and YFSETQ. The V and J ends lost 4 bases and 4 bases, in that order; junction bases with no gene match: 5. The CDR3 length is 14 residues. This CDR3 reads CASSLRQGYNEQFF. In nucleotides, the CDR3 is TGCGCCAGCAGCCTAAGACAGGGATACAATGAGCAGTTCTTC.

The CDR3 DNA follows: TGTGCCAGTAACGGCAGGGGGTTCCAAGAGACCCAGTACTTC. Encoded protein: CASNGRGFQETQYF. The gene calls are TRBV19 and TRBJ2-5; 7 nucleotides match TRBD1. Germline V lookup: CDR1 LNHDA, CDR2 SQIVND (reference sequence). The CDR3 loop spans 14 amino acids. The junction had 6 bases not matched to a gene; V was cut back by 7 bases and J by 1 base.

Here the CDR3 reads CASSLDWVGGRNEQFF. CDR3 nucleotide sequence: TGTGCCAGCAGCTTAGATTGGGTTGGGGGCAGAAATGAGCAGTTCTTC. The chain joins TRBV11-2 to TRBJ2-1; D perhaps matches TRBD1 (6 bases). Deletions cut 0 bases from V and 7 bases from J, with 16 bases between. Germline CDR1 reads SGHAT; CDR2 reads FQNNGV. This CDR3 has 16 amino acids.

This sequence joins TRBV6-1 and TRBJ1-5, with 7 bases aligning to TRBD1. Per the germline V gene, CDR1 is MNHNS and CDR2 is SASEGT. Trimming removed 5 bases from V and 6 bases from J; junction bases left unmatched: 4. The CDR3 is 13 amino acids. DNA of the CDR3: TGTGCCAGCAGTTATCAGGGGGTTCAGCCCCAGCATTTT. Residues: CASSYQGVQPQHF.

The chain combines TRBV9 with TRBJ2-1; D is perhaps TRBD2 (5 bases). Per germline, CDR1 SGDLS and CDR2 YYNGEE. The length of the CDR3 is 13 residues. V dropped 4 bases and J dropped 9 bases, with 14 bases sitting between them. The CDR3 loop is CASSPSTIGEQFF. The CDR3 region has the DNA TGTGCCAGCAGCCCATCGACTATCGGTGAGCAGTTCTTC.

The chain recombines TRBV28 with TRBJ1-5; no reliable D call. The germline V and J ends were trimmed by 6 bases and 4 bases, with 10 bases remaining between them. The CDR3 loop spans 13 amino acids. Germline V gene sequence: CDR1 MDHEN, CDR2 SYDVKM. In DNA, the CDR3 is TGTGCCAGCAGCATCACATTGAATCAGCCCCAGCATTTT. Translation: CASSITLNQPQHF.

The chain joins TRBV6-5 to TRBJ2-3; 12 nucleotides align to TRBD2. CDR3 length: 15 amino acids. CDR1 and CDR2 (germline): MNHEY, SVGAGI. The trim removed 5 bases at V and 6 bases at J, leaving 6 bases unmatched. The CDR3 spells CASSRLAGARDTQYF. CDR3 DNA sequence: TGTGCCAGCAGTAGACTAGCGGGAGCTCGGGATACGCAGTATTTT.

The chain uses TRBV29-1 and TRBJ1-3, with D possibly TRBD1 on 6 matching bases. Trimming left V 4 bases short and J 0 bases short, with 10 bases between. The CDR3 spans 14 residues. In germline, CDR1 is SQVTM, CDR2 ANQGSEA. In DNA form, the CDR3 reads TGCAGCGTTGGTCAGGACAGCTCTGGAAACACCATATATTTT. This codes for CSVGQDSSGNTIYF.

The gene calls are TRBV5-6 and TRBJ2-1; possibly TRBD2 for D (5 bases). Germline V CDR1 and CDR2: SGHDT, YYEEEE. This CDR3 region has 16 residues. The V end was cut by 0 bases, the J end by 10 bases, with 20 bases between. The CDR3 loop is CASSLGPANFRGEQFF. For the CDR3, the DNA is TGTGCCAGCAGCTTGGGTCCAGCCAACTTTCGGGGAGAGCAGTTCTTC.

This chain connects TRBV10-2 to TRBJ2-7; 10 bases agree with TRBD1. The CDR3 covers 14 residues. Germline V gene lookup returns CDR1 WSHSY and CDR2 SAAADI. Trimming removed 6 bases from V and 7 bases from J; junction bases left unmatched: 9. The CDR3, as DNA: TGCGCCAGCAGCTCAGCGACAGGGGGCCGGGAGCAGTACTTC. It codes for CASSSATGGREQYF.

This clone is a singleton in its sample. Here the CDR3 DNA reads TGTGCCAGCAGCCTAAGAGAGTTGAACACTGAAGCTTTCTTT. Translated, it gives CASSLRELNTEAFF. The V gene is TRBV7-6, the J gene TRBJ1-1, with no clear D. Deletions cut 5 bases from V and 0 bases from J, with 10 bases between. CDR1 SGHVS and CDR2 FNYEAQ come from the germline V gene. CDR3 length equals 14 residues.

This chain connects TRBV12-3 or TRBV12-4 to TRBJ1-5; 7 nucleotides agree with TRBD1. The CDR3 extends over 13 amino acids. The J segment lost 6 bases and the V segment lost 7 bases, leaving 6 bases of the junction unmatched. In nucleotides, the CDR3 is TGTGCCAGCAATACAGGGGCTAGTCAGCCCCAGCATTTT. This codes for CASNTGASQPQHF.

The CDR3 sequence is CASTSGQGAPRGYTF. The CDR3 coding sequence is TGTGCCAGCACCTCGGGACAGGGGGCGCCGAGAGGCTACACCTTC. The chain is built from TRBV19 and TRBJ1-2, with 12 bases fitting TRBD1. Germline lookup yields CDR1 LNHDA and CDR2 SQIVND (reference sequence). This CDR3 region has 15 residues. J gave up 8 bases and V 9 bases, and 13 bases lay outside the gene matches.

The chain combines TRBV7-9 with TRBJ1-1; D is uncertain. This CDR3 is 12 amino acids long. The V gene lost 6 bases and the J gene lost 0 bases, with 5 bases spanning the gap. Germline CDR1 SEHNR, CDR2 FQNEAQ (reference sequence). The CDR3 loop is CASSRVNTEAFF. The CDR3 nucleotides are TGTGCCAGCAGTAGAGTGAACACTGAAGCTTTCTTT. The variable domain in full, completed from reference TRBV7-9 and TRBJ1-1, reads DTGVSQNPRHKITKRGQNVTFRCDPISEHNRLYWYRQTLGQGPEFLTYFQNEAQLEKSRLLSDRFSAERPKGSFSTLEIQRTEQGDSAMYLCASSRVNTEAFFGQGTRLTVV.

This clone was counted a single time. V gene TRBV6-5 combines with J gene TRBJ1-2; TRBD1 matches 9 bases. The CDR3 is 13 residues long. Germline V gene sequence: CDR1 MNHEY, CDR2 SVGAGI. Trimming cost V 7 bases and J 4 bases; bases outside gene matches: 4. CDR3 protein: CASKGTGFYGYTF. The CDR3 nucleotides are TGTGCCAGCAAGGGGACAGGGTTCTATGGCTACACCTTC.

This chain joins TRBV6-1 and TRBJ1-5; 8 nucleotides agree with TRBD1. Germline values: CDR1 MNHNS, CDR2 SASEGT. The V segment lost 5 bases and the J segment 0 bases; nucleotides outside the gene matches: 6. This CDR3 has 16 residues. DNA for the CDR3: TGTGCCAGCAGTAAAGGACAGGGATATAGCAATCAGCCCCAGCATTTT. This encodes CASSKGQGYSNQPQHF.

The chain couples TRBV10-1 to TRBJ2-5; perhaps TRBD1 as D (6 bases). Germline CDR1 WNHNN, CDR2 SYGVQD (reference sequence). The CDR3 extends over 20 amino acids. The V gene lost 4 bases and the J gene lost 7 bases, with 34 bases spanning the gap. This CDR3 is CASSVQGPLFWAPFFRTQYF. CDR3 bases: TGCGCCAGCAGTGTACAGGGCCCCCTATTCTGGGCCCCTTTCTTCCGGACCCAGTACTTC.

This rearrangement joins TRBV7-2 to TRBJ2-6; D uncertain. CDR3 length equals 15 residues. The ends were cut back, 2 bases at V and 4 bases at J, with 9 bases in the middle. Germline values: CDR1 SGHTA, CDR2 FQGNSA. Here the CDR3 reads CASSLPTLGANVLTF. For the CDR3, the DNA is TGTGCCAGCAGCTTACCCACTCTCGGGGCCAACGTCCTGACTTTC.

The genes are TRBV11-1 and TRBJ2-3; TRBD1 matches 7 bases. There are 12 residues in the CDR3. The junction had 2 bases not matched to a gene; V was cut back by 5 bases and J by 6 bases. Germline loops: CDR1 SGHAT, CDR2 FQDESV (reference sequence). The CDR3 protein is CASSQQGDTQYF. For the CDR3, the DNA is TGTGCCAGCAGCCAACAGGGGGATACGCAGTATTTT.

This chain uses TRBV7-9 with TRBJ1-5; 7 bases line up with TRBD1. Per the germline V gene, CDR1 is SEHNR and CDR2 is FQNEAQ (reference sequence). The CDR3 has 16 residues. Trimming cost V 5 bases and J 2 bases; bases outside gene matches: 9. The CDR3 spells CASSNDRDLGNQPQHF. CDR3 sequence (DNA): TGTGCCAGCAGCAACGACAGGGATCTCGGCAATCAGCCCCAGCATTTT.